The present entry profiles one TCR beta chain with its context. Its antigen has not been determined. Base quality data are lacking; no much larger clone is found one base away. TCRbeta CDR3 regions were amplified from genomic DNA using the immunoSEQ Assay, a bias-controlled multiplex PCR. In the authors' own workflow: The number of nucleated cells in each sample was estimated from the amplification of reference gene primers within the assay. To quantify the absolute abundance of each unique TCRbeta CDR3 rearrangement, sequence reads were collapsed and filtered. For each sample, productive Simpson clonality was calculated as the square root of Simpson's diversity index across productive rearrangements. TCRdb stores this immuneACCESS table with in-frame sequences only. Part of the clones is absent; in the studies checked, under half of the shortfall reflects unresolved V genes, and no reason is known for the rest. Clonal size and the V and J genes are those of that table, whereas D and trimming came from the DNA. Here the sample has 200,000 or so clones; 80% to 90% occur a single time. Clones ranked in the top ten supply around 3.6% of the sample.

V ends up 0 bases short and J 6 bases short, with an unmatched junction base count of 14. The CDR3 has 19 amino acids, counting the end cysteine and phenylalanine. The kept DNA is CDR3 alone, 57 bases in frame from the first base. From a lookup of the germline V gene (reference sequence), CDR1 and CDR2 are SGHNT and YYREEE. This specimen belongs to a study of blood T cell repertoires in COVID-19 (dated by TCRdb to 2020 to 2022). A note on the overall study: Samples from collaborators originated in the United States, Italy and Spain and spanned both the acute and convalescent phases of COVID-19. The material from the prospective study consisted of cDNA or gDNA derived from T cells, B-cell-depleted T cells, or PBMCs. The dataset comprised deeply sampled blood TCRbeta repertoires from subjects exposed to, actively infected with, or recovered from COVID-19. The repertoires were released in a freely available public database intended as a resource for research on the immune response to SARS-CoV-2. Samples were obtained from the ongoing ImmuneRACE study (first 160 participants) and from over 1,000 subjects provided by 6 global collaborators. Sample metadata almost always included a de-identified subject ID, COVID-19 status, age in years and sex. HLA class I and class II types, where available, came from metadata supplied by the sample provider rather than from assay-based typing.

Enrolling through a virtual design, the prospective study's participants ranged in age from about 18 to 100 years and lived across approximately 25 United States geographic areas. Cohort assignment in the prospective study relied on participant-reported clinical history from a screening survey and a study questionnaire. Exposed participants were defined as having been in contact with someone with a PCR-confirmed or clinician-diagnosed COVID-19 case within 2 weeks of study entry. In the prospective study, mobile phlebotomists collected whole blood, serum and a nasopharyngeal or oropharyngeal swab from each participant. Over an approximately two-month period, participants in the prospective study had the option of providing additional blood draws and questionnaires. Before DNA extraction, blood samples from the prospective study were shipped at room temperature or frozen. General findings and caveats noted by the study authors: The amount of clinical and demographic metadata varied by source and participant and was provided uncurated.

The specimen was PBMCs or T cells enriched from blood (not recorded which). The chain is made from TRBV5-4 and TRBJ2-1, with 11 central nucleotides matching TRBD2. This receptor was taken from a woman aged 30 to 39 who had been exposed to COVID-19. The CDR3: CASSLVAGLAGGLGNEQFF. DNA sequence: TGTGCCAGCAGCTTGGTGGCGGGGCTAGCGGGAGGTTTGGGCAATGAGCAGTTCTTC.